The 20 T cell receptor beta chains presented below share a single source sample, sequenced in a study of OX40 agonist ivuxolimab in advanced cancers. TCRdb keeps only in-frame clones here, not all; method: immunoSEQ multiplex PCR. The table records around 100,000 clones, about 96% of them present only once. The material was CD4+ or CD8+ T cells sorted from blood, obtained in a trial of the OX40 agonist ivuxolimab. All receptors derive from an adult with an advanced solid tumor such as melanoma, head and neck, liver or kidney cancer.

The rearrangement links TRBV19 to TRBJ2-1; no reliable D call. The CDR3 is 13 amino acids. Germline CDR1 LNHDA, CDR2 SQIVND (reference sequence). Deletions cut 6 bases from V and 5 bases from J, with 11 bases between. The DNA of the CDR3 is TGTGCCAGTAGCCTGGACCCAAACAATGAGCAGTTCTTC. Translation gives CASSLDPNNEQFF.

The rearrangement uses TRBV9 and TRBJ1-5; 9 nucleotides align to TRBD1. This CDR3 has 14 amino acids. CDR1 SGDLS and CDR2 YYNGEE come from the germline V gene. The V gene end was trimmed by 2 bases and the J gene end by 7 bases; junction bases not matched to a gene: 4. The CDR3 region has the DNA TGTGCCAGCAGCGTCGGGACAGGGAGCCAGCCCCAGCATTTT. Translated: CASSVGTGSQPQHF.

The chain uses TRBV5-6 and TRBJ1-5; D possibly corresponds to TRBD1 (6 bases). Germline V CDR1 and CDR2: SGHDT, YYEEEE. V lost 0 bases to trimming and J lost 5 bases, with 12 bases between them. The CDR3 is 15 amino acids. CDR3 DNA: TGTGCCAGCAGCTTGGTGGGGGACACCGATCAGCCCCAGCATTTT. Residues: CASSLVGDTDQPQHF.

The V call is TRBV19, the J call TRBJ1-2, with no clear D. The CDR3 extends over 14 amino acids. The germline CDR1 and CDR2 sequences are LNHDA and SQIVND (reference sequence). The ends were cut back, 1 base at V and 0 bases at J, with 6 bases in the middle. The CDR3 DNA sequence: TGTGCCAGTAGTATAGGACACCCTAACTATGGCTACACCTTC. It translates to CASSIGHPNYGYTF.

V gene TRBV5-6 combines with J gene TRBJ1-2; D is unclear. This CDR3 has 13 residues. Germline values: CDR1 SGHDT, CDR2 YYEEEE. The ends were cut back, 4 bases at V and 4 bases at J, with 11 bases in the middle. Here the CDR3 DNA reads TGTGCCAGCAGCACAGAGATTAGCTATGGCTACACCTTC. As protein: CASSTEISYGYTF.

V and J are TRBV5-4 and TRBJ1-2, with 8 bases fitting TRBD1. V was pared by 3 bases and J by 2 bases, with 3 bases of the junction left unmatched. The germline V gene encodes CDR1 SGHNT and CDR2 YYREEE (reference sequence). The CDR3 has 14 amino acids. The CDR3 loop reads CASSWGQANYGYTF. DNA for the CDR3: TGTGCCAGCAGCTGGGGACAGGCGAACTATGGCTACACCTTC.

V is TRBV9 and J is TRBJ1-5, with a possible D match to TRBD1 (5 bases). V shed 0 bases and J shed 8 bases, with 15 bases lying between them. This CDR3 is 15 amino acids long. The germline gives CDR1 SGDLS, CDR2 YYNGEE. The CDR3: CASSVASGGGEPQHF. CDR3 nucleotide sequence: TGTGCCAGCAGCGTAGCTTCGGGGGGAGGTGAGCCCCAGCATTTT.

The chain uses TRBV12-1 and TRBJ2-1; the table names TRBD1, a call not compared with the DNA. TRBV12-1 is flagged as a pseudogene. CDR3 length: 15 amino acids. The CDR3 DNA follows: TGTGCCAGCAGCTCCGGACACCCATCCTACAATGAGCAGTTCTTC. This codes for CASSSGHPSYNEQFF.

V usage is TRBV11-2 and J usage is TRBJ1-2; D might be TRBD1 (5 bases). V was cut by 5 bases and J by 4 bases, with 14 bases left in between. CDR1 and CDR2 from the germline V gene are SGHAT and FQNNGV. The CDR3 runs to 14 residues. CDR3: CASSRARDGYGYTF. DNA of the CDR3: TGTGCCAGCAGCCGGGCAAGGGACGGCTATGGCTACACCTTC.

This rearrangement joins TRBV13 to TRBJ2-2; D is possibly TRBD2 (6 bases). Germline-derived CDR1 and CDR2 are PRHDT and FYEKMQ (reference sequence). This CDR3 spans 15 amino acids. Between the trimmed V and J ends, which lost 5 bases and 0 bases, there was a span of 10 bases. The chain's CDR3 is CASSAGLTNTGELFF. The CDR3 DNA follows: TGTGCCAGCAGCGCAGGACTAACGAACACCGGGGAGCTGTTTTTT.

This clone occurred once. The V call is TRBV7-9, the J call TRBJ1-2; 8 nucleotides match TRBD1. The CDR3 runs to 15 residues. V lost 4 bases and J lost 13; bases outside the gene matches: 17. Germline V gene lookup returns CDR1 SEHNR and CDR2 FQNEAQ (reference sequence). CDR3 residues: CASSSPGQDLGGRTF. The CDR3 DNA reads as TGTGCCAGCAGCTCTCCGGGACAGGACTTAGGTGGCCGCACCTTC.

The CDR3 protein is CASSEAPLLANEQFF. The CDR3, as DNA: TGTGCCAGCAGTGAAGCGCCGCTCCTGGCAAATGAGCAGTTCTTC. The chain joins TRBV2 to TRBJ2-1; D remains unclear. The germline V gene has CDR1 SNHLY and CDR2 FYNNEI. CDR3 size: 15 residues. Trimming shortened V by 0 bases and J by 7 bases, and 13 bases separated the two germline ends.

This clone was counted only a few times. The rearrangement joins TRBV5-1 to TRBJ2-7; D may be TRBD1 (5 bases). Trimming left V 0 bases short and J 1 base short, with 11 bases between. CDR3 length equals 15 residues. Germline CDR1 reads SGHRS; CDR2 reads YFSETQ. CDR3 loop: CASSLADSASYEQYF. The CDR3 DNA reads TGCGCCAGCAGCTTGGCCGACAGCGCGTCCTACGAGCAGTACTTC.

The chain uses TRBV28 and TRBJ2-1; D is uncertain. V lost 1 base to trimming and J lost 5 bases, with 6 bases between them. The CDR3 length is 13 residues. The germline V gene has CDR1 MDHEN and CDR2 SYDVKM. CDR3 loop: CASSLSRHNEQFF. The CDR3 region has the DNA TGTGCCAGCAGTTTATCCAGACACAATGAGCAGTTCTTC. Supplemented by reference TRBV28 and TRBJ2-1, the full variable domain reads DVKVTQSSRYLVKRTGEKVFLECVQDMDHENMFWYRQDPGLGLRLIYFSYDVKMKEKGDIPEGYSVSREKKERFSLILESASTNQTSMYLCASSLSRHNEQFFGPGTRLTVL.

V and J are TRBV5-1 and TRBJ1-5; possible D gene TRBD1, 5 bases. The CDR3 runs to 16 residues. Trimming took off 0 bases at V and 2 bases at J, with 12 bases between the two ends. CDR1 SGHRS and CDR2 YFSETQ come from the germline V gene. The CDR3 reads CASSLGAGGGNQPQHF. The CDR3, as DNA: TGCGCCAGCAGCTTGGGTGCTGGGGGGGGCAATCAGCCCCAGCATTTT. The complete variable domain, with remaining parts taken from reference TRBV5-1 and TRBJ1-5, reads KAGVTQTPRYLIKTRGQQVTLSCSPISGHRSVSWYQQTPGQGLQFLFEYFSETQRNKGNFPGRFSGRQFSNSRSEMNVSTLELGDSALYLCASSLGAGGGNQPQHFGDGTRLSIL.

This rearrangement joins TRBV5-5 to TRBJ1-2; the D is unclear. This CDR3 has 15 amino acids. CDR1 is SGHKS and CDR2 is YYEKEE in the germline V gene (reference sequence). Trimming pared 4 bases from V and 8 bases from J, leaving 21 bases between. CDR3 DNA: TGTGCCAGCAGCAGGTGGCAGGACCGGGTAGGAGGCTACACCTTC. This gives the protein CASSRWQDRVGGYTF. Complete variable domain (other parts from reference TRBV5-5 and TRBJ1-2): DAGVTQSPTHLIKTRGQQVTLRCSPISGHKSVSWYQQVLGQGPQFIFQYYEKEERGRGNFPDRFSARQFPNYSSELNVNALLLGDSALYLCASSRWQDRVGGYTFGSGTRLTVV.

V usage is TRBV9 and J usage is TRBJ2-7; TRBD2 aligns across 9 bases. From germline, CDR1 is SGDLS and CDR2 YYNGEE. The V segment lost 0 bases and the J segment 5 bases; nucleotides outside the gene matches: 9. The CDR3 loop spans 16 amino acids. CDR3 protein: CASSVGLAGERNEQYF. The CDR3 DNA follows: TGTGCCAGCAGCGTAGGTTTAGCGGGGGAACGGAACGAGCAGTACTTC.

The rearrangement joins TRBV2 to TRBJ2-7; D not certain. V dropped 8 bases and J dropped 2 bases, with 10 bases sitting between them. This CDR3 is 12 amino acids long. The germline CDR1 and CDR2 sequences are SNHLY and FYNNEI. The chain's CDR3 is CASGVLTYEQYF. CDR3 sequence (DNA): TGTGCCAGCGGGGTGCTTACCTACGAGCAGTACTTC.

V usage is TRBV7-9 and J usage is TRBJ2-5; TRBD1 aligns across 8 bases. The J segment lost 5 bases and the V segment lost 1 base, leaving 6 bases of the junction unmatched. The CDR3 totals 15 residues. Germline V gene sequence: CDR1 SEHNR, CDR2 FQNEAQ (reference sequence). The CDR3 region has the DNA TGTGCCAGCAGCTTAGTCGACAGGGGCACGGAGACCCAGTACTTC. It translates to CASSLVDRGTETQYF. The whole variable domain, filled in from reference TRBV7-9 and TRBJ2-5, reads DTGVSQNPRHKITKRGQNVTFRCDPISEHNRLYWYRQTLGQGPEFLTYFQNEAQLEKSRLLSDRFSAERPKGSFSTLEIQRTEQGDSAMYLCASSLVDRGTETQYFGPGTRLLVL.

The chain carries TRBV27 and TRBJ2-7, with 9 positions matching TRBD1. The CDR3 sequence is 14 residues long. Germline CDR1 reads MNHEY; CDR2 reads SMNVEV (reference sequence). With 4 bases clipped from V and 4 bases from J, the junction kept 5 bases outside the gene matches. CDR3 amino acids: CASSWTGVDYEQYF. The CDR3 DNA follows: TGTGCCAGCAGTTGGACAGGGGTAGATTACGAGCAGTACTTC.